The T cell receptor beta chain under discussion was sequenced for a study of metastatic and nonmetastatic thyroid tumors. Study as a whole: Where malignant and benign thyroid patients were concerned, repertoires were compared across blood and tumor or nodule tissue.

As handled by the study authors: For papillary thyroid cancer, a distant-metastasis classifier was constructed from CDR3 differences observed across clinicopathological groups. MiXCR reprocessed the PCR reads for TCRdb. For this entry, the V and J calls and clone size follow TCRdb and not the study's own pipeline. The sample records 15,000 or so clones, around 4% being singletons. This clone was observed a few times. There are 15 residues in the CDR3. CDR1 is SGHRS, CDR2 YFSETQ, per germline. V lost 4 bases, J lost 7 bases, and 10 bases stayed unmatched. There were no patients who had received any treatment before thyroid surgery.

Sequenced: tumor tissue. The chain employs TRBV5-1 and TRBJ1-2; TRBD1 matches 10 bases. The TCR sequence derives from a female donor with papillary thyroid cancer or a benign thyroid nodule (not recorded which). Some clones in this sample may be carry-over from other donors' samples. The CDR3 DNA is TGCGCCAGCAGCGGACCGGGACAGGGGTTAGGTGGCTACACCTTC. Translated, it gives CASSGPGQGLGGYTF.